The clone carrying this T cell receptor (beta chain) has only a few counts. Its target is unknown. Template switching added a universal primer binding site, and final cDNA carried unique molecular identifiers. TCRdb reprocessed the 5' RACE reads via MiXCR and lists one record per CDR3 protein. The sample holds about 240,000 distinct CDR3 sequences; about an eighth are singletons and the top ten take roughly 3.7%. This sample is drawn from a study of identical twins. Points from the study as a whole: Cord blood beta clonotypes that were abundant carried fewer insertions, and memory repertoires showed no such trend. Researchers reported weaker excess twin sharing in beta out-of-frame sequences.

These data were also reused for a study on yellow fever vaccine responses in identical twins. That study adds: Twins showed a vaccine T cell response that reportedly seemed partly convergent, partly personalized.

The sequence was obtained from a woman between 18 and 30 years old in good health. The sequencing sample was made of memory (CD45RO+) T cells sorted from blood.

The CDR3 region is CASSLIGGSDTQYF. The CDR3 DNA follows: TGTGCCAGCAGTCTGATCGGGGGTTCGGATACGCAGTATTTT. This chain connects TRBV28 to TRBJ2-3, with a possible D match to TRBD2 (6 bases). Germline CDR1 MDHEN, CDR2 SYDVKM. The CDR3 runs to 14 residues. Trimming left V 5 bases short and J 6 bases short, with 15 bases between.